The 3 T cell receptor beta chains presented below share a single source sample, sequenced in a study of T cell changes during pregnancy in multiple sclerosis. Here immunoSEQ multiplex PCR was the method, and the copy in TCRdb shows in-frame clones only, minus some. The sample gives over 45,000 clones, around 90% of which show up once; 1.5% is in the top ten. The source material was peripheral blood, sampled in the first trimester of pregnancy. Receptors were obtained from a female donor in good health, enrolled as a control in a pregnancy study.

The V call is TRBV28, the J call TRBJ2-2, with D possibly matching TRBD1 (6 bases). The CDR3 runs 15 residues. V dropped 4 bases and J dropped 0 bases, with 9 bases sitting between them. Germline CDR1 is MDHEN and CDR2 is SYDVKM. CDR3 loop: CASSSGQSNTGELFF. The CDR3 bases are TGTGCCAGCAGTTCCGGACAGTCGAACACCGGGGAGCTGTTTTTT.

V gene TRBV5-4 combines with J gene TRBJ2-2; 9 nucleotides line up with TRBD1. The ends lost 0 bases at V and 7 bases at J; junction bases unmatched: 4. Germline CDR1 reads SGHNT; CDR2 reads YYREEE (reference sequence). The length of the CDR3 is 15 residues. CDR3 region: CASSLVGQGSGELFF. The DNA for the CDR3 is TGTGCCAGCAGCTTGGTGGGACAGGGAAGCGGGGAGCTGTTTTTT.

This clone was seen a single time. This sequence joins TRBV10-3 and TRBJ2-7; 7 bases align to TRBD1. CDR1 and CDR2 (germline): ENHRY, SYGVKD. V was clipped by 5 bases and J by 0 bases; unmatched bases: 7. The CDR3 is 15 residues long. The CDR3 sequence: CAISPDRDSSYEQYF. The CDR3 DNA reads TGTGCCATCAGTCCGGACCGGGACAGCTCCTACGAGCAGTACTTC.